This passage covers 23 T cell receptor beta chains from one sample sequenced in a study of cytomegalovirus exposure and HLA in healthy donors. Researchers ran the PCR with 60 Vbeta and 13 Jbeta primers. The data were produced by immunoSEQ multiplex PCR, yet TCRdb's version contains in-frame clones alone and is incomplete. The sample includes approximately 130,000 clones, over 80% of them seen just once. The source material was PBMCs. All receptors derive from a boy between 10 and 17 years old in good health and CMV-seronegative.

The chain couples TRBV28 to TRBJ2-3; 7 bases agree with TRBD2. V was pared by 6 bases and J by 2 bases, with 5 bases of the junction left unmatched. CDR1 and CDR2 from the germline V gene are MDHEN and SYDVKM. The CDR3 is 14 residues long. This chain's CDR3 is CASSPGLITDTQYF. DNA of the CDR3: TGTGCCAGCAGCCCGGGACTAATCACAGATACGCAGTATTTT.

The chain carries TRBV7-2 and TRBJ2-1, with D maybe TRBD2 (6 bases). V dropped 3 bases and J dropped 5 bases, with 14 bases sitting between them. Germline V gene data show CDR1 as SGHTA and CDR2 as FQGNSA. This CDR3 region has 15 residues. The CDR3 reads CASSLGLARNNEQFF. In nucleotides, the CDR3 is TGTGCCAGCAGCTTGGGGCTAGCGAGGAACAATGAGCAGTTCTTC.

The V gene is TRBV19, the J gene TRBJ2-3; the match to TRBD1 covers 7 bases. This CDR3 region has 15 residues. Germline CDR1 LNHDA, CDR2 SQIVND (reference sequence). V shed 5 bases, J shed 2 bases, and the junction held 7 bases outside the gene matches. The CDR3 is CASSLQGPPTDTQYF. DNA for the CDR3: TGTGCCAGTAGTCTACAGGGGCCTCCCACAGATACGCAGTATTTT.

The V gene is TRBV7-2, the J gene TRBJ2-7; 10 bases agree with TRBD2. The CDR3 has 13 residues. Trimming cost V 10 bases and J 4 bases; bases outside gene matches: 7. The V gene's germline CDR1 is SGHTA and CDR2 FQGNSA. CDR3 DNA sequence: TGTGCCACGGTAGGACTAGCGGCTTACGAGCAGTACTTC. It encodes CATVGLAAYEQYF.

Remarks on this clone: Other DNA sequences in this sample translate to the same CDR3. The chain carries TRBV27 and TRBJ1-1; weak D call: TRBD1 (5 bases). Trimming pared 0 bases from V and 5 bases from J, leaving 7 bases between. This CDR3 comprises 13 residues. Germline-derived CDR1 and CDR2 are MNHEY and SMNVEV (reference sequence). The CDR3, as DNA: TGTGCCAGCAGTTTATCGCAGGGTACTGAAGCTTTCTTT. Amino acids: CASSLSQGTEAFF.

This chain uses TRBV27 with TRBJ2-1; 8 nucleotides match TRBD1. CDR1 MNHEY and CDR2 SMNVEV come from the germline V gene (reference sequence). This CDR3 is built from 19 residues. V gave up 0 bases and J gave up 0 bases; unmatched junction bases: 10. The CDR3 nucleotides read TGTGCCAGCAGTTTATCGATCGGGACAGGACCGGTCTCCTACAATGAGCAGTTCTTC. It is translated as CASSLSIGTGPVSYNEQFF.

This chain links TRBV19 with TRBJ2-7; the match to TRBD2 covers 8 bases. Germline V gene data show CDR1 as LNHDA and CDR2 as SQIVND (reference sequence). The J segment lost 4 bases and the V segment lost 2 bases, leaving 19 bases of the junction unmatched. This CDR3 region has 19 residues. CDR3 amino acids: CASSISTPGSGRAFYEQYF. The DNA for the CDR3 is TGTGCCAGTAGTATATCCACACCGGGATCCGGGAGGGCCTTTTACGAGCAGTACTTC.

The chain joins TRBV2 to TRBJ1-1; 8 nucleotides match TRBD1. The germline V gene encodes CDR1 SNHLY and CDR2 FYNNEI. Losses at the gene ends were 0 bases for V and 5 bases for J; bases not matched to a gene: 8. The CDR3 sequence is 16 residues long. CDR3 DNA sequence: TGTGCCAGCAGTGAAGCGCTTCAGGGGGCAAGGACTGAAGCTTTCTTT. Its translation is CASSEALQGARTEAFF.

As DNA, the CDR3 is TGCAGCGTTGGGACTAGCGGGGAGAAGAACACCGGGGAGCTGTTTTTT. It translates to CSVGTSGEKNTGELFF. This chain links TRBV29-1 with TRBJ2-2; TRBD2 agrees at 12 bases. The CDR3 runs 16 residues. CDR1 is SQVTM and CDR2 is ANQGSEA in the germline V gene. The J segment lost 1 base and the V segment lost 4 bases, leaving 4 bases of the junction unmatched.

V and J are TRBV29-1 and TRBJ2-1; the match to TRBD2 covers 10 bases. Looked up from germline, CDR1 is SQVTM and CDR2 is ANQGSEA. The CDR3 has 17 amino acids. Germline trimming cut 2 bases from V and 0 bases from J; bases unmatched to any gene: 7. The CDR3 DNA reads TGCAGCGTTGAATTGCTAGCGGGAGTAGGCTCCTACAATGAGCAGTTCTTC. Amino acids: CSVELLAGVGSYNEQFF.

V and J are TRBV12-5 and TRBJ2-5; the D is unclear. The ends were cut back, 1 base at V and 0 bases at J, with 6 bases in the middle. This CDR3 comprises 14 residues. The germline V gene encodes CDR1 LGHNT and CDR2 FRNRAP. The DNA for the CDR3 is TGTGCTAGTGGTTTGGGCCAGTACCAAGAGACCCAGTACTTC. Translated: CASGLGQYQETQYF.

The V and J genes are TRBV5-1 and TRBJ1-1; TRBD1 aligns across 9 bases. From germline, CDR1 is SGHRS and CDR2 YFSETQ. The CDR3 has 15 residues. The trim removed 3 bases at V and 3 bases at J, leaving 6 bases unmatched. The CDR3 bases are TGCGCCAGCAGCTGGGGACAGGGAGTAGACACTGAAGCTTTCTTT. Translating it yields CASSWGQGVDTEAFF.

The chain is built from TRBV7-2 and TRBJ2-3, with 7 positions matching TRBD2. J was trimmed by 0 bases and V by 5 bases; bases with no gene match: 5. The CDR3 consists of 15 residues. Germline V gene data show CDR1 as SGHTA and CDR2 as FQGNSA. This CDR3 reads CASSPSAGSTDTQYF. The DNA of the CDR3 is TGTGCCAGCAGCCCGTCAGCGGGAAGCACAGATACGCAGTATTTT.

J is TRBJ2-3 and V is TRBV6-1; possible D gene TRBD1, 5 bases. This CDR3 is built from 14 residues. The V end lost 0 bases, the J end lost 5 bases, and 9 bases lay between the germline ends. Germline CDR1 MNHNS, CDR2 SASEGT. CDR3 in DNA: TGTGCCAGCAGTGAAGCGCTTCAGGGAGATACGCAGTATTTT. Amino acids: CASSEALQGDTQYF.

The chain couples TRBV7-9 to TRBJ2-1; maybe TRBD2 (6 bases). Deletions cut 1 base from V and 2 bases from J, with 12 bases between. There are 16 residues in the CDR3. Germline CDR1 and CDR2: SEHNR and FQNEAQ (reference sequence). The CDR3 reads CASSLVRGIPYNEQFF. The CDR3 DNA reads as TGTGCCAGCAGCTTAGTTCGCGGGATCCCCTACAATGAGCAGTTCTTC.

The chain recombines TRBV9 with TRBJ2-1; 8 bases match TRBD1. The CDR3 runs 15 residues. V was clipped by 4 bases and J by 2 bases; unmatched bases: 5. CDR1 is SGDLS, CDR2 YYNGEE, per germline. The CDR3 DNA is TGTGCCAGCAGCACAGACAGGGGTCCCTACAATGAGCAGTTCTTC. Amino acid sequence: CASSTDRGPYNEQFF.

This clone was recorded once. The chain is built from TRBV15 and TRBJ2-5, with 9 bases identical to TRBD2. The V gene end was trimmed by 3 bases and the J gene end by 5 bases; junction bases not matched to a gene: 7. Germline V gives CDR1 LNHNV, CDR2 YYDKDF (reference sequence). The CDR3 is 15 residues long. CDR3 DNA sequence: TGTGCCACCAGCAGGGACCGGACTAGCGCCGAGACCCAGTACTTC. It encodes CATSRDRTSAETQYF.

J is TRBJ2-3 and V is TRBV30, with 7 bases that match TRBD2. The junction had 3 bases not matched to a gene; V was cut back by 3 bases and J by 0 bases. This CDR3 contains 14 residues. Germline V gene lookup returns CDR1 GTSNPN and CDR2 SVGIG (reference sequence). The DNA for the CDR3 is TGTGCCTGGAGGGCCGGGGGGAGCACAGATACGCAGTATTTT. This sequence encodes CAWRAGGSTDTQYF.

V is TRBV29-1 and J is TRBJ1-5, with TRBD1 identical over 7 bases. The CDR3 runs 13 residues. Losses at the gene ends were 3 bases for V and 11 bases for J; bases not matched to a gene: 10. The V gene's germline CDR1 is SQVTM and CDR2 ANQGSEA. The CDR3 region has the DNA TGCAGCGTTGAGATCCAGGGGGTGAAGGCCCAGCATTTT. Its translation: CSVEIQGVKAQHF.

The chain carries TRBV30 and TRBJ2-7; D gene uncertain. The CDR3 runs to 13 residues. Germline V gene sequence: CDR1 GTSNPN, CDR2 SVGIG (reference sequence). The germline V and J ends were trimmed by 1 base and 3 bases, with 10 bases remaining between them. The chain's CDR3 is CAWSAGTDYEQYF. The CDR3 DNA follows: TGTGCCTGGAGTGCAGGCACAGACTACGAGCAGTACTTC.

V and J are TRBV9 and TRBJ2-7, with 9 bases matching TRBD2. Germline trimming cut 0 bases from V and 5 bases from J; bases unmatched to any gene: 12. The germline V gene has CDR1 SGDLS and CDR2 YYNGEE. The CDR3 runs to 17 residues. CDR3 sequence: CASSVAPGGTSPNEQYF. The CDR3 coding sequence is TGTGCCAGCAGCGTAGCCCCTGGCGGGACTAGCCCCAACGAGCAGTACTTC. The full variable domain, completed using reference TRBV9 and TRBJ2-7, is DSGVTQTPKHLITATGQRVTLRCSPRSGDLSVYWYQQSLDQGLQFLIQYYNGEERAKGNILERFSAQQFPDLHSELNLSSLELGDSALYFCASSVAPGGTSPNEQYFGPGTRLTVT.

V and J are TRBV4-2 and TRBJ2-7, with D unresolved. Per germline, CDR1 LGHNA and CDR2 YNFKEQ. This CDR3 has 14 amino acids. V lost 3 bases to trimming and J lost 3 bases, with 12 bases between them. The CDR3 nucleotides read TGTGCCAGCAGCCAGAATGAGGAGATCTACGAGCAGTACTTC. Protein product: CASSQNEEIYEQYF.

The count of this clone is one. V and J are TRBV5-4 and TRBJ2-7; 9 bases line up with TRBD1. From germline, CDR1 is SGHNT and CDR2 YYREEE (reference sequence). The CDR3 sequence is 16 residues long. Germline trimming cut 4 bases from V and 3 bases from J; bases unmatched to any gene: 11. The CDR3 is CASSIETGGNYYEQYF. In nucleotides, the CDR3 is TGTGCCAGCAGCATCGAGACAGGGGGGAATTACTACGAGCAGTACTTC.